This T cell receptor (beta chain) derives from a study of blood T cell repertoires in COVID-19 (dated by TCRdb to 2019 to 2021). Describing the broader study: Samples covering the acute and convalescent phases of COVID-19 were provided by collaborators in the United States, Italy and Spain. Sample metadata almost always included a de-identified subject ID, COVID-19 status, age in years and sex. The material from the prospective study consisted of cDNA or gDNA derived from T cells, B-cell-depleted T cells, or PBMCs. Subjects who had been exposed to COVID-19, were actively infected with it, or had recovered from it provided the deeply sampled blood TCRbeta repertoires that made up the dataset. Samples were obtained from the ongoing ImmuneRACE study (first 160 participants) and from over 1,000 subjects provided by 6 global collaborators. HLA class I and class II types, where available, came from metadata supplied by the sample provider rather than from assay-based typing. The repertoires were released in a freely available public database meant as a resource for research on the immune response to SARS-CoV-2.

TCRbeta CDR3 regions were amplified from genomic DNA using the immunoSEQ Assay, a bias-controlled multiplex PCR. In the source study's methods: The number of nucleated cells in each sample was estimated by amplification of reference gene primers within the assay. Sequence reads were collapsed and filtered to measure the absolute abundance of every unique TCRbeta CDR3 rearrangement. Productive Simpson clonality was computed per sample as the square root of Simpson's diversity index over productive rearrangements. Imported from immuneACCESS, the table was reduced by TCRdb to in-frame sequences with V and J called. These copies leave out some clones; in studies compared against another copy, an unresolved V gene accounts for under half, and the cause of the remainder is not known. V and J calls plus clone size are reproduced from that table; the DNA served to infer D and trimming. Present in this sample are 70,000 or so clones, less than 90% of which were seen just once. Over 10% of the sample belongs to the ten largest clones.

In Seattle, one collaborating source enrolled patients while the infection was active and tracked those patients longitudinally over the course of disease. Each collaborating institution followed its own protocols to collect whole blood in K2EDTA tubes. Collaborator samples were shipped for TCRbeta analysis as frozen whole blood, isolated PBMCs, or DNA extracted from either sample type. Note on this clone: It lacks a known antigen. The record has no base qualities; no much larger clone is one base away.

Results the study describes overall, beyond this receptor: How much clinical and demographic metadata was included differed by source and by participant, and the metadata was provided uncurated.

The junction carries 8 bases between V and J, which are trimmed by 2 bases and 0 bases respectively. The CDR3 goes from the cysteine to the phenylalanine over 14 residues. Only CDR3 DNA is held: 42 bases, read in frame from base 1. For CDR1 and CDR2, the germline V gene lists MNHEY and SVGEGT. The rearrangement joined TRBV6-2 or TRBV6-3 to TRBJ2-7; the D gene lacks a confident call. Sequencing was performed on peripheral blood. The clonotype comes from a man between 50 and 59 years old with COVID-19, enrolled during active disease. The CDR3 has the sequence CASSYHPSSYEQYF. The DNA sequence is as follows: TGTGCCAGCAGTTACCACCCCAGCTCCTACGAGCAGTACTTC.